These 2 T cell receptor beta chains share one sample of origin, sequenced in a study of blood T cell repertoires in COVID-19. The assay was immunoSEQ multiplex PCR, and TCRdb's table has in-frame clones only and misses some. The table has about 320,000 clones, approximately 81% seen once. Material for sequencing was PBMCs or T cells enriched from blood (not recorded which). These receptors originate from a woman aged 25 to 39 who had been exposed to COVID-19.

The chain uses TRBV28 and TRBJ1-3; D uncertain. This CDR3 comprises 14 residues. Trimming removed 6 bases at V and 4 bases at J, with 13 bases between. Germline CDR1 MDHEN, CDR2 SYDVKM. The CDR3 DNA sequence: TGTGCCAGCAGATTAGGAGGGTCAGGAAACACCATATATTTT. Translating it yields CASRLGGSGNTIYF.

This chain joins TRBV9 and TRBJ2-3; 7 bases agree with TRBD1. In germline, CDR1 is SGDLS, CDR2 YYNGEE. The ends lost 3 bases at V and 3 bases at J; junction bases unmatched: 7. The CDR3 spans 15 residues. The CDR3 reads CASSGGQKETDTQYF. The CDR3 DNA reads TGTGCCAGCAGCGGGGGACAGAAGGAGACAGATACGCAGTATTTT.